This T cell receptor (beta chain) was captured in a study of Ad26.COV2.S vaccination and SARS-CoV-2 variants. Sequencing used immunoSEQ multiplex PCR; TCRdb keeps in-frame clones, though not all of them. The repertoire consists of about 350,000 clones, with approximately 86% occurring once and the leading ten covering roughly a tenth. Sample treatment: roughly 18 received Ad26.COV2.S at low or high dose, single or two shots; 5 received placebo; per-sample allocation not given. On day 63 after the first injection, vaccine and placebo recipients gave samples. CDR3 size: 14 residues. Germline assignment: CDR1 SGHNT and CDR2 YYREEE (reference sequence). Trimming at V came to 4 bases and at J to 4 bases, leaving 5 bases not matched to a gene.

The rearrangement uses TRBV5-4 and TRBJ1-1; the match to TRBD1 covers 9 bases. This clonotype was obtained from a person between 18 and 65 years old who received the Ad26.COV2.S COVID-19 vaccine or a placebo. The sample in question was peripheral blood, obtained in a trial of Ad26.COV2.S vaccine versus placebo. The CDR3 DNA reads TGTGCCAGCAGCAGGACAGGGGATCTCACTGAAGCTTTCTTT. This codes for CASSRTGDLTEAFF.